This entry concerns a single T cell receptor beta chain. The record originates from a study of T-cell reconstitution after alpha-beta-depleted transplantation in children. This CDR3 contains 15 residues. V was pared by 0 bases and J by 9 bases, with 16 bases between. CDR1 is SGDLS, CDR2 YYNGEE, per germline. Preparing the TCRbeta library involved the use of unique molecular identifiers. TCRdb passed the PCR reads through MiXCR, listing each CDR3 protein once. The sample lists fewer than 550,000 distinct CDR3 sequences; approximately 10% were seen once. The rearrangement links TRBV9 to TRBJ2-1; the D gene is possibly TRBD1 (6 bases). The sample was PBMCs from the stem cell graft donor, taken from the stem cell graft. This clonotype was obtained from a human donor who donated a stem cell graft to a child with acute myeloid leukemia. The chain's CDR3 is CASSVASGAFGEQFF. The CDR3 nucleotides are TGTGCCAGCAGCGTAGCGTCAGGGGCGTTTGGTGAGCAGTTCTTC.